This passage covers 2 T cell receptor beta chains from one sample sequenced in a study of blood T cell repertoires in COVID-19. This table comes from immunoSEQ multiplex PCR, and its TCRdb copy is limited to in-frame clones, with some not included. The sample comprises roughly 15,000 clones, 85% to 95% of which are singletons, and about 8% rests with the top ten. The source material was peripheral blood. Receptors were obtained from a human donor with active COVID-19. The donor label of this sample is uncertain.

V and J are TRBV7-2 and TRBJ1-5; D is possibly TRBD1 (6 bases). Germline V gene sequence: CDR1 SGHTA, CDR2 FQGNSA. The V end lost 1 base, the J end lost 8 bases, and 18 bases lay between the germline ends. CDR3 length: 16 amino acids. The CDR3: CASSLVVMAGDEPQHF. Written as DNA, the CDR3 is TGTGCCAGCAGCTTAGTAGTTATGGCAGGGGATGAGCCCCAGCATTTT.

The gene calls are TRBV9 and TRBJ1-3, with 12 bases that match TRBD1. The J segment lost 5 bases and the V segment lost 4 bases, leaving 13 bases of the junction unmatched. There are 18 residues in the CDR3. Germline V CDR1 and CDR2: SGDLS, YYNGEE. This chain's CDR3 is CASSRESRDRGRRNTIYF. CDR3 DNA: TGTGCCAGCAGCAGAGAGAGCCGGGACAGGGGGCGGAGAAACACCATATATTTT.